The clone carrying this T cell receptor beta chain was seen only once. Its specificity is not known. The hyperthyroidism was newly diagnosed and had lasted under 2 months; the patients were aged 18 to 65. From around 11 ml of fresh peripheral blood, PBMCs were isolated. The length of the CDR3 is 15 residues. Germline lookup yields CDR1 MNHNS and CDR2 SASEGT. The J segment lost 1 base and the V segment lost 7 bases, leaving 8 bases of the junction unmatched. The sample comes from a study of T cells in Graves' hyperthyroidism and ophthalmopathy. Findings and limits, study-wide: A median 6.5 months before onset, the model predicted ophthalmopathy. Most expanded thyroid clonotypes above 0.001 recurred in blood.

TCR beta CDR3 sequences were amplified from RNA transcripts. The primer set for the first-round RT-PCR of the TCR CDR3 was HTBI. In TCRdb, the multiplex PCR reads were re-called with MiXCR into one record per CDR3 protein. The repertoire holds under 700,000 distinct CDR3 sequences, with 16% as singletons. This chain uses TRBV6-1 with TRBJ1-1, with 8 bases fitting TRBD1. This clonotype was obtained from a young woman with Graves' hyperthyroidism. Material: blood. The CDR3 nucleotides read TGTGCCAGCAAGATCAGGGGGCAGAAGAACACTGAAGCTTTCTTT. Amino acids: CASKIRGQKNTEAFF.